Sequencing of this T cell receptor (beta chain) was carried out in a study of cytotoxic CD8 clonotypes in ibrutinib-treated CLL. The study's findings and limits: Public clonotypes, found uncommonly, either contracted or stayed stable on treatment.

Turning to this clone: Its specificity is not known.

This table comes from immunoSEQ multiplex PCR, and its TCRdb copy is limited to in-frame clones, with some not included. The table has over 70,000 clones, around 75% seen once; the top ten hold more than 4.5%. The specimen comprised PBMCs, sampled after 12 months of ibrutinib treatment. This sequence originates from a human donor with chronic lymphocytic leukemia.

The CDR3 DNA reads TGTGCCACCAGCAGTAGGGACCCCGGGGGCATTCAGTACTTC. Protein: CATSSRDPGGIQYF. The gene calls are TRBV15 and TRBJ2-4, with D tentatively TRBD2 (6 bases). This CDR3 has 14 residues. Germline V gives CDR1 LNHNV, CDR2 YYDKDF (reference sequence). The V end was cut by 3 bases, the J end by 9 bases, with 15 bases between.